This entry describes one T cell receptor beta chain. There are many counts of this clonotype. Its binding antigen is unknown. Base qualities are not recorded, but no much larger clone differs from it by a single base. This specimen comes from a study of HIV-infected patients and healthy controls (dated by TCRdb to between 2013 and 2015). V trim: 6 bases; J trim: 9 bases; unmatched bases: 10. The germline V gene (reference sequence) specifies DFQATT as CDR1 and SNEGSKA as CDR2. The CDR3 goes from the cysteine to the phenylalanine over 13 residues. Kept here is only the CDR3 DNA, which spans 39 bases and is read in frame from base 1. Receptors were amplified or captured by 5' RACE. Sequencing was performed on an Illumina MiSeq. The public reads were reanalyzed by TCRdb: fastp trimming at Q25, MiXCR alignment, in-frame beta chains only. Entries that share a CDR3 protein sequence are merged under the most common genes and DNA. The sample table records 60,000 to 75,000 distinct CDR3 sequences; 15% to 20% of these occur just once. The top ten hold approximately 5.2% of the sample.

The sequence is built from TRBV20-1 and TRBJ2-1; TRBD2 matches 8 bases in the middle. This receptor was identified in a human donor in good health. The source material was CD4+ T cells from blood. At the DNA level, the sequence is TGCAGTGCCCTCCGGACTAGCTCGGGTGAGCAGTTCTTC. It codes for CSALRTSSGEQFF.